The 30 T cell receptor beta chains given below trace back to one sample, sequenced in a study of blood T cell repertoires in COVID-19. Profiled with immunoSEQ multiplex PCR; TCRdb holds only in-frame clones, not every one. The data contain around 320,000 clones, approximately 85% of them singletons. Material for sequencing was peripheral blood. Receptors were obtained from a human donor in a cohort sampled during active COVID-19.

The chain employs TRBV6-5 and TRBJ2-3, with D possibly matching TRBD2 (6 bases). The length of the CDR3 is 13 residues. Germline loops: CDR1 MNHEY, CDR2 SVGAGI. Trimming stripped 7 bases from V and 6 bases from J, with 14 bases between. The CDR3 region is CASKPGVSDTQYF. The CDR3 DNA follows: TGTGCCAGCAAACCGGGGGTTTCGGATACGCAGTATTTT.

This chain links TRBV12-5 with TRBJ2-2; possible D gene TRBD2, 5 bases. This CDR3 contains 14 residues. V lost 2 bases and J 4 bases, leaving 8 bases between the germline ends. The germline gives CDR1 LGHNT, CDR2 FRNRAP. CDR3 sequence (DNA): TGTGCTAGTGGTTTGTCGGGGTCCACCGGGGAGCTGTTTTTT. Protein sequence: CASGLSGSTGELFF.

The rearrangement uses TRBV19 and TRBJ2-3, with TRBD2 as a possible D gene (6 bases). Between the trimmed V and J ends, which lost 0 bases and 1 base, there was a span of 8 bases. Germline V CDR1 and CDR2: LNHDA, SQIVND (reference sequence). CDR3 length equals 15 residues. The CDR3 here is CASSIELARTDTQYF. DNA of the CDR3: TGTGCCAGTAGTATAGAACTAGCCCGCACAGATACGCAGTATTTT.

The rearrangement links TRBV5-1 to TRBJ2-3; the D gene is possibly TRBD2 (6 bases). There are 16 residues in the CDR3. Trimming took off 0 bases at V and 0 bases at J, with 11 bases between the two ends. The germline V gene encodes CDR1 SGHRS and CDR2 YFSETQ. As DNA, the CDR3 is TGCGCCAGCAGCTTGGGGTCAGGGACTAGCACAGATACGCAGTATTTT. It codes for CASSLGSGTSTDTQYF.

The V and J genes are TRBV30 and TRBJ1-3, with D unclear. Germline CDR1 is GTSNPN and CDR2 is SVGIG (reference sequence). The CDR3 is 11 amino acids. The V gene lost 2 bases and the J gene lost 6 bases, with 5 bases spanning the gap. CDR3 DNA sequence: TGTGCCTGGAGTTCGGTAAACACCATATATTTT. This gives the protein CAWSSVNTIYF.

This rearrangement joins TRBV6-5 to TRBJ1-5, with D possibly TRBD1 on 6 matching bases. V dropped 6 bases and J dropped 7 bases, with 16 bases sitting between them. Germline values: CDR1 MNHEY, CDR2 SVGAGI. This CDR3 is 14 amino acids long. CDR3 sequence: CASSRDRTGQPQHF. The CDR3 DNA follows: TGTGCCAGCAGCCGTGACAGGACTGGGCAGCCCCAGCATTTT.

The chain recombines TRBV6-5 with TRBJ2-3; TRBD2 agrees at 13 bases. The CDR3 runs to 15 residues. V shed 6 bases and J 4 bases; nucleotides not matched to a gene: 4. The germline V gene has CDR1 MNHEY and CDR2 SVGAGI. The chain's CDR3 is CASRRLAGGADTQYF. The DNA of the CDR3 is TGTGCCAGCAGAAGACTAGCGGGGGGCGCAGATACGCAGTATTTT.

The chain employs TRBV2 and TRBJ1-2; D gene ambiguous. The CDR3 is made up of 14 amino acids. The germline V and J ends were trimmed by 1 base and 2 bases, with 8 bases remaining between them. Germline CDR1 SNHLY, CDR2 FYNNEI. The DNA for the CDR3 is TGTGCCAGCAGTGAAGGGTCCGAGAACTATGGCTACACCTTC. Translating gives CASSEGSENYGYTF.

This chain connects TRBV7-3 to TRBJ2-2; possibly TRBD1 for D (6 bases). Between the trimmed V and J ends, which lost 0 bases and 8 bases, there was a span of 10 bases. This CDR3 has 14 amino acids. Germline-derived CDR1 and CDR2 are SGHTA and FQGTGA. The CDR3 sequence is CASSLTQQGGELFF. The CDR3 bases are TGTGCCAGCAGCTTAACCCAACAGGGAGGGGAGCTGTTTTTT.

The CDR3: CASIPTGADTGELFF. The CDR3 DNA reads as TGTGCCAGCATTCCGACAGGGGCTGACACCGGGGAGCTGTTTTTT. The rearrangement links TRBV6-4 to TRBJ2-2, with 8 positions matching TRBD1. J gave up 3 bases and V 7 bases, and 7 bases lay outside the gene matches. CDR3 length equals 15 residues. The germline gives CDR1 MRHNA, CDR2 SNTAGT.

J is TRBJ1-5 and V is TRBV13, with TRBD1 matching over 8 bases. Germline-derived CDR1 and CDR2 are PRHDT and FYEKMQ (reference sequence). The CDR3 is 15 amino acids. V lost 4 bases, J lost 5 bases, and 7 bases stayed unmatched. In nucleotides, the CDR3 is TGTGCCAGCAGCTCGACAGGGGAAATCGATCAGCCCCAGCATTTT. This sequence encodes CASSSTGEIDQPQHF.

This clone was seen a handful of times. The rearrangement uses TRBV18 and TRBJ2-1; D gene unclear. CDR1 and CDR2 from the germline V gene are KGHSH and LQKENI. V lost 3 bases and J 5 bases, leaving 2 bases between the germline ends. The CDR3 is 11 residues long. The CDR3 spells CASSPDNEQFF. The CDR3 DNA is TGTGCCAGCTCACCCGACAATGAGCAGTTCTTC.

In its sample, this clone was seen a few times. Other nucleotide sequences from this sample produce the same CDR3. The chain is built from TRBV12-3 or TRBV12-4 and TRBJ2-3, with D perhaps TRBD2 (6 bases). The CDR3 consists of 13 residues. The V gene lost 4 bases and the J gene lost 3 bases, with 8 bases spanning the gap. This CDR3 reads CASSSRGTDTQYF. The CDR3 DNA sequence: TGTGCCAGCAGTTCCCGGGGGACAGATACGCAGTATTTT.

This chain joins TRBV5-1 and TRBJ2-7, with D possibly TRBD1 on 6 matching bases. The CDR3 length is 13 residues. Looked up from germline, CDR1 is SGHRS and CDR2 is YFSETQ. V lost 2 bases and J 5 bases, leaving 11 bases between the germline ends. CDR3 DNA sequence: TGCGCCAGCAGCTTCTTGGGGACAAACGAGCAGTACTTC. Protein sequence: CASSFLGTNEQYF.

The chain is built from TRBV10-3 and TRBJ1-1; no reliable D call. The CDR3 extends over 12 amino acids. The germline gives CDR1 ENHRY, CDR2 SYGVKD. V was clipped by 2 bases and J by 8 bases, with 9 bases between them. CDR3 sequence: CAISEAQLEAFF. In DNA form, the CDR3 reads TGTGCCATCAGTGAGGCACAGCTAGAAGCTTTCTTT.

The V and J genes are TRBV7-9 and TRBJ2-7; 8 nucleotides align to TRBD1. With 4 bases clipped from V and 5 bases from J, the junction kept 4 bases outside the gene matches. This CDR3 is 13 amino acids long. Germline V lookup: CDR1 SEHNR, CDR2 FQNEAQ (reference sequence). The CDR3: CASSSLRGHEQYF. The CDR3 bases are TGTGCCAGCAGCTCCCTCAGGGGGCACGAGCAGTACTTC.

This clone was observed a few times. This chain uses TRBV18 with TRBJ1-5; tentatively, D is TRBD1 (5 bases). CDR1 KGHSH and CDR2 LQKENI come from the germline V gene. CDR3 length equals 12 residues. Trimming pared 4 bases from V and 7 bases from J, leaving 8 bases between. CDR3 coding DNA: TGTGCCAGCTCACGTCAGGGCCAGCCCCAGCATTTT. This codes for CASSRQGQPQHF.

V gene TRBV30 combines with J gene TRBJ1-6; D is undetermined. V lost 1 base and J 0 bases, leaving 10 bases between the germline ends. The CDR3 has 16 residues. Germline CDR1 GTSNPN, CDR2 SVGIG (reference sequence). This CDR3 reads CAWSDGQGSYNSPLHF. The CDR3 nucleotides are TGTGCCTGGAGTGATGGGCAAGGCTCCTATAATTCACCCCTCCACTTT.

This rearrangement joins TRBV10-3 to TRBJ2-3, with 12 bases lining up with TRBD2. With V trimmed by 0 bases and J by 5 bases, 12 bases remained unmatched. This CDR3 has 19 amino acids. Germline values: CDR1 ENHRY, CDR2 SYGVKD. The CDR3: CAISESKHASGGAVDTQYF. In nucleotides, the CDR3 is TGTGCCATCAGTGAGTCGAAGCATGCTAGCGGGGGGGCCGTAGATACGCAGTATTTT.

This chain uses TRBV7-3 with TRBJ2-3, with a tentative D call TRBD1 (6 bases). V lost 1 base to trimming and J lost 5 bases, with 13 bases between them. The CDR3 has 15 amino acids. The V gene's germline CDR1 is SGHTA and CDR2 FQGTGA. The DNA of the CDR3 is TGTGCCAGCAGCTTAATGGGACAAAGGGAAGATACGCAGTATTTT. Translated: CASSLMGQREDTQYF.

Only a few counts were recorded for this clone. CDR3 residues: CASRDPEGVRSPLHF. The CDR3 region has the DNA TGTGCCAGCAGGGACCCCGAGGGGGTACGTTCACCCCTCCACTTT. The chain is built from TRBV6-5 and TRBJ1-6, with D possibly being TRBD1 (6 bases). The germline CDR1 and CDR2 sequences are MNHEY and SVGAGI. This CDR3 region has 15 residues. Trimming cost V 6 bases and J 9 bases, with 18 bases left between them.

This clone appeared a single time. The chain is built from TRBV3-1 (or the pseudogene TRBV3-2) and TRBJ1-5; 9 nucleotides match TRBD1. The CDR3 is made up of 14 amino acids. CDR1 is LGHDT and CDR2 is YNNKEL in the germline V gene (reference sequence). Germline trimming cut 4 bases from V and 5 bases from J; bases unmatched to any gene: 3. This chain's CDR3 is CASSPTGGDQPQHF. The CDR3 DNA reads as TGTGCCAGCAGCCCGACAGGGGGGGATCAGCCCCAGCATTTT.

This chain uses TRBV3-1 (or the pseudogene TRBV3-2) with TRBJ2-5; a weak D match, TRBD2 (5 bases). Looked up from germline, CDR1 is LGHDT and CDR2 is YNNKEL (reference sequence). This CDR3 is 15 amino acids long. V shed 5 bases and J shed 4 bases, with 17 bases lying between them. CDR3 nucleotides: TGTGCCAGCAGCTACCGGACCGGGCGGGCAGAGACCCAGTACTTC. The encoded protein is CASSYRTGRAETQYF.

This chain uses TRBV7-3 with TRBJ2-3; D gene ambiguous. This CDR3 contains 13 residues. Germline V gives CDR1 SGHTA, CDR2 FQGTGA. V lost 3 bases to trimming and J lost 5 bases, with 9 bases between them. CDR3 in amino acids: CASSLMAKDTQYF. The CDR3 DNA sequence: TGTGCCAGCAGCTTGATGGCAAAAGATACGCAGTATTTT.

The genes are TRBV6-5 and TRBJ1-1; D is perhaps TRBD1 (6 bases). V lost 3 bases and J lost 7, with 12 bases in between. Germline values: CDR1 MNHEY, CDR2 SVGAGI. CDR3 size: 13 residues. As DNA, the CDR3 is TGTGCCAGCAGTTATTCTGGGACACTTGAAGCTTTCTTT. Protein product: CASSYSGTLEAFF.

V is TRBV28 and J is TRBJ1-2; no firm D call. This CDR3 is 14 amino acids long. Germline lookup yields CDR1 MDHEN and CDR2 SYDVKM. V gave up 3 bases and J gave up 4 bases, with 12 bases separating them. The CDR3 sequence is CASSLADKIYGYTF. The CDR3 DNA follows: TGTGCCAGCAGTTTGGCCGACAAGATCTATGGCTACACCTTC.

The chain carries TRBV10-1 and TRBJ2-6; D possibly corresponds to TRBD1 (6 bases). Trimming removed 4 bases at V and 0 bases at J, with 19 bases between. This CDR3 comprises 19 residues. Germline lookup yields CDR1 WNHNN and CDR2 SYGVQD (reference sequence). CDR3 protein: CASSVSPGHSISGANVLTF. For the CDR3, the DNA is TGCGCCAGCAGTGTGAGTCCGGGACACTCCATCTCTGGGGCCAACGTCCTGACTTTC.

The chain is built from TRBV10-1 and TRBJ2-7; 8 nucleotides align to TRBD2. The length of the CDR3 is 17 residues. The V segment lost 5 bases and the J segment 2 bases; nucleotides outside the gene matches: 14. The germline gives CDR1 WNHNN, CDR2 SYGVQD (reference sequence). The chain's CDR3 is CASSSTSGGPGAYEQYF. The CDR3 DNA sequence: TGCGCCAGCAGTAGTACTAGCGGAGGGCCTGGGGCCTACGAGCAGTACTTC.

The chain couples TRBV7-9 to TRBJ2-7; 12 bases match TRBD2. Trimming removed 6 bases from V and 4 bases from J; junction bases left unmatched: 10. Per the germline V gene, CDR1 is SEHNR and CDR2 is FQNEAQ (reference sequence). The CDR3 spans 16 residues. The CDR3 nucleotides are TGTGCCAGCAGACCTTTTAACGGGACTAGCGGGTACGAGCAGTACTTC. Translation: CASRPFNGTSGYEQYF.

The V and J genes are TRBV5-4 and TRBJ2-7, with unresolved D. The germline CDR1 and CDR2 sequences are SGHNT and YYREEE (reference sequence). This CDR3 has 12 residues. Trimming left V 0 bases short and J 6 bases short, with 7 bases between. The chain's CDR3 is CASSLASREQYF. The CDR3 coding sequence is TGTGCCAGCAGCTTGGCCTCTCGCGAGCAGTACTTC.